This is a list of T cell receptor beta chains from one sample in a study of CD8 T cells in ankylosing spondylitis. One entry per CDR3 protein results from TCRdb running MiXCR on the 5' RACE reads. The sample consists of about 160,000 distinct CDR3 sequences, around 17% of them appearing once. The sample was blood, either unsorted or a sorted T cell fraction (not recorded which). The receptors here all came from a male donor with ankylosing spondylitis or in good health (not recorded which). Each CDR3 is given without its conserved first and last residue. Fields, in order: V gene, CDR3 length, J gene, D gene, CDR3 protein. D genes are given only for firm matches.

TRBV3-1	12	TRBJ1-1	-	ASSQDWVNTEAF
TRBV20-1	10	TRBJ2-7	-	SARSDFYEQY
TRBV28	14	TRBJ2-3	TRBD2	ASNLGVSGTTDTQY
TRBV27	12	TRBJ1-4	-	ASSLRPLPEKLF
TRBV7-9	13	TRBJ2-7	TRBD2	ASSLRGGASYEQY
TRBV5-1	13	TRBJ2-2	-	ASSPLGRYTGELF
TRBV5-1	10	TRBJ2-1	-	ASKDQYNEQF
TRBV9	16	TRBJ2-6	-	ASSPTGRLSSGANVLT
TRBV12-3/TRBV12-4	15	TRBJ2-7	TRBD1	ASSFGPGTGPYYEQY
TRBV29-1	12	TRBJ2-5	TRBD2	SVIRTSGQETQY
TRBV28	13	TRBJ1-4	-	ASSPRRGRIEKLF
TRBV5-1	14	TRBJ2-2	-	ASTFGAFLNTGELF
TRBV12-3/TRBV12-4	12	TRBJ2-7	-	ASSLGNDPYEQY
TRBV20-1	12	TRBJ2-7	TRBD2	SAREQAGGYEQY
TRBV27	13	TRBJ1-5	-	ASSFGGSGNQPQH
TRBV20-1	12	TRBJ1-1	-	SARWGRGNTEAF
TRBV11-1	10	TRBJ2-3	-	ASSPNTDMQY
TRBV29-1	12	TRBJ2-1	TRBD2	SVDISGRVNEQF
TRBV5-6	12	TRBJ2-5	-	ASSLWSSQETQY
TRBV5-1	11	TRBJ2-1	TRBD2	ASSLVVAGVGF
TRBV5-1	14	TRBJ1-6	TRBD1	ASSSIPGQGGSPLH
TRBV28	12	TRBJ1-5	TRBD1	ASRGQGGRQPQH
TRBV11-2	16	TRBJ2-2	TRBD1	ASSSDRGSLANTGELF
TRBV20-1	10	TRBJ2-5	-	SAKEGGETQY
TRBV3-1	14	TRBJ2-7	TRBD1	ASSQELWTGSVEQY
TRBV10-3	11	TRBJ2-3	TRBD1	AIGTGQRNTQY
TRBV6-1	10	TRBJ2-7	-	ASRVVGYEQY
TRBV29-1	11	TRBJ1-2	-	SVKPRFVGGYT
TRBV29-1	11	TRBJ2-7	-	SVEARGSGEQY
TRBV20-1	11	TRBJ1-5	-	SAREGGNQPQH
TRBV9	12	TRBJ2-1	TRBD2	ASSVELAGGEQF
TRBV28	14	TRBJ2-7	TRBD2	ASSQGGDYNSYEQY
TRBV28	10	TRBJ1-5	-	ATIGSNQPQH
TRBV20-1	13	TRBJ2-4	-	SARSGSGAKNIQY
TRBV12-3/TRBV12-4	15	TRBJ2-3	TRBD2	ASSLGGSVVSTDTQY
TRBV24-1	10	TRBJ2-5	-	ATSEGVETQY
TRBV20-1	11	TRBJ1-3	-	SATSPSGNTIY
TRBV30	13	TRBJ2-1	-	AWSVLEEGYNEQF
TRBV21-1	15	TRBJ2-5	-	ASSKTVGLAVVEAQY
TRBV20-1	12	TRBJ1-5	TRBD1	SARAGQGAQPQH
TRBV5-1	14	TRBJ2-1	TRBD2	ASSLAVLAGYNEQF
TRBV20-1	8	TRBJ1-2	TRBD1	SATGDGYT
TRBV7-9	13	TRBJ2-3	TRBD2	ASSRLAGVVDTQY
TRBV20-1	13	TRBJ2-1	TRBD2	SARGPAGAYNEQF
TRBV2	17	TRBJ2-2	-	ASTPGQGGLAGAPGELF
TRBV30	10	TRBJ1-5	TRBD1	AWGTGLQPQH
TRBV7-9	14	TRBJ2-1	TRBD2	ASSPGTSSHRGEQF
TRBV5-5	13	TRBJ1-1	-	ASSPDGTPGDEAF
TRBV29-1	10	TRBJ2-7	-	SVGLGTYEQY
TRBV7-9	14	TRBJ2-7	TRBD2	ASSLLEAGVGDEQY
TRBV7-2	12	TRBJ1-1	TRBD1	ASSVDRGRTEAF
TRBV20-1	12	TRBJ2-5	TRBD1	SASRQGDRETQY
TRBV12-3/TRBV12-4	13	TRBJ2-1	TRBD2	ASRGLRGGIDEQF
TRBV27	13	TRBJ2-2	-	ASRISGTATGELF
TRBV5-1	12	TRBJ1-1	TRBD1	ASSPLTGGTEAF
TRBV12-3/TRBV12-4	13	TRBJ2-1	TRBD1	ASSETGGAYNEQF
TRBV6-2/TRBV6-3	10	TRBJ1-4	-	ASSEANEKLF
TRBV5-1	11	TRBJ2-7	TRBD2	ASRSSGSYEQY
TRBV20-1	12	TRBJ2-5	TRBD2	SAGVAGEGKTQY
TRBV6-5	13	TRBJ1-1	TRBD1	ASSAARGLTTEAF